Presented here are 20 T cell receptor beta chains from one specimen sequenced in a study of CD8 T cells in ankylosing spondylitis. In TCRdb, the 5' RACE reads were re-called with MiXCR into one record per CDR3 protein. The table records a few hundred thousand distinct CDR3 sequences, 9.5% to 12% of them present only once. Material for sequencing was blood, either unsorted or a sorted T cell fraction (not recorded which). These receptors all come from a male donor with ankylosing spondylitis or in good health (not recorded which).

As for this clonotype: A read error may explain this, as a much larger clone is one base away. The gene calls are TRBV15 and TRBJ1-2; no clear D. CDR3 length equals 13 residues. The germline CDR1 and CDR2 sequences are LNHNV and YYDKDF (reference sequence). The CDR3 sequence: CATSRDWDYVYTF. The DNA for the CDR3 is TGTGCCACCAGCAGAGACTGGGATTATGTCTACACCTTC.

The sample holds a few counts of this clonotype. The chain uses TRBV20-1 and TRBJ2-1; 14 bases agree with TRBD2. V shed 1 base, J shed 6 bases, and the junction held 2 bases outside the gene matches. The CDR3 consists of 15 residues. Germline lookup yields CDR1 DFQATT and CDR2 SNEGSKA (reference sequence). The CDR3, as DNA: TGCAGTGCTAGAGTGGGACTAGCGGGAGCCAATGAGCAGTTCTTC. Translation gives CSARVGLAGANEQFF.

This chain joins TRBV7-9 and TRBJ2-3; D remains unclear. Deletions cut 11 bases from V and 0 bases from J, with 15 bases between. Germline-derived CDR1 and CDR2 are SEHNR and FQNEAQ (reference sequence). The CDR3 is 14 residues long. The CDR3 loop reads CASHQDTSTDTQYF. In nucleotides, the CDR3 is TGTGCCTCCCACCAGGATACTAGCACAGATACGCAGTATTTT.

This clonotype was counted many times. The chain has TRBV20-1 and TRBJ2-1, with TRBD2 identical over 10 bases. Losses at the gene ends were 0 bases for V and 4 bases for J; bases not matched to a gene: 3. The germline gives CDR1 DFQATT, CDR2 SNEGSKA (reference sequence). The CDR3 contains 15 residues. The CDR3 here is CSARDPAGGYNEQFF. In nucleotides, the CDR3 is TGCAGTGCTAGAGATCCAGCGGGAGGGTACAATGAGCAGTTCTTC.

This clonotype was observed a handful of times. The rearrangement joins TRBV28 to TRBJ1-4; D unresolved. CDR3 length equals 20 residues. Trimming stripped 1 base from V and 5 bases from J, with 26 bases between. Germline CDR1 reads MDHEN; CDR2 reads SYDVKM. The CDR3 DNA follows: TGTGCCAGCAGTTTATCTCGTTGGGGTCTTCCGAGGCAGGCGAATGAAAAACTGTTTTTT. Translation: CASSLSRWGLPRQANEKLFF.

This clonotype was seen repeatedly, ten times or more. The V call is TRBV5-1, the J call TRBJ2-3; tentative D call: TRBD1 (5 bases). V was clipped by 7 bases and J by 4 bases, with 16 bases between them. The CDR3 is made up of 14 amino acids. Germline CDR1 and CDR2: SGHRS and YFSETQ. The CDR3 reads CASARGQVADTQYF. In DNA, the CDR3 is TGCGCCAGCGCTAGGGGCCAGGTAGCAGATACGCAGTATTTT.

This clonotype was seen once. Possible read error: a much larger clone is one base away. The rearrangement uses TRBV12-3 or TRBV12-4 and TRBJ1-4; D is possibly TRBD1 (5 bases). This CDR3 region has 15 residues. V was trimmed by 6 bases and J by 2 bases, leaving 13 bases between them. The CDR3 sequence: CASRREGFTNEKLFF. CDR3 nucleotides: TGTGCCAGCAGGCGGGAGGGGTTCACTAATGAAAAACTGTTTTTT.

In its sample, this clonotype was seen many times. The chain joins TRBV5-1 to TRBJ2-7; maybe TRBD1 (5 bases). The CDR3 extends over 14 amino acids. V was trimmed by 0 bases and J by 1 base, leaving 8 bases between them. The germline V gene encodes CDR1 SGHRS and CDR2 YFSETQ. CDR3 amino acids: CASSLVTDSYEQYF. The DNA for the CDR3 is TGCGCCAGCAGCTTGGTGACAGATTCCTACGAGCAGTACTTC.

The chain has TRBV7-3 and TRBJ2-3, with D perhaps matching TRBD1 or TRBD2 (6 bases each). The V end was cut by 5 bases, the J end by 7 bases, with 13 bases between. The CDR3 length is 13 residues. Per germline, CDR1 SGHTA and CDR2 FQGTGA. This chain's CDR3 is CASSLGGSNTQYF. The CDR3 coding sequence is TGTGCCAGCAGCCTCGGGGGCAGCAATACGCAGTATTTT.

The chain is built from TRBV6-1 and TRBJ2-7; D is possibly TRBD2 (6 bases). The CDR3 is made up of 13 amino acids. Germline V lookup: CDR1 MNHNS, CDR2 SASEGT. V was trimmed by 7 bases and J by 3 bases, leaving 13 bases between them. DNA for the CDR3: TGTGCCAGCAATAGCGGACGGGGCTACGAGCAGTACTTC. This gives the protein CASNSGRGYEQYF.

This clonotype appeared many times. CDR3 sequence reads: CATSEPNGNTIYF. CDR3 nucleotide sequence: TGTGCCACCAGTGAACCAAACGGAAACACCATATATTTT. The chain is built from TRBV24-1 and TRBJ1-3; D not certain. CDR1 and CDR2 (germline): KGHDR, SFDVKD. Trimming left V 4 bases short and J 4 bases short, with 7 bases between. This CDR3 has 13 amino acids.

This chain uses TRBV29-1 with TRBJ2-5; D is unresolved. This CDR3 is built from 16 residues. V lost 6 bases to trimming and J lost 5 bases, with 25 bases between them. Per germline, CDR1 SQVTM and CDR2 ANQGSEA. CDR3 coding DNA: TGCAGCGTCCGTGGACGACCTCGGAAACCTTTGGAGACCCAGTACTTC. This encodes CSVRGRPRKPLETQYF.

This clonotype was detected only a few times. V and J are TRBV7-9 and TRBJ2-7, with D tentatively TRBD2 (6 bases). The CDR3 has 15 residues. Germline V gene sequence: CDR1 SEHNR, CDR2 FQNEAQ (reference sequence). The V end lost 5 bases, the J end lost 2 bases, and 16 bases lay between the germline ends. CDR3 nucleotide sequence: TGTGCCAGCAGCCGTTGGGACTCACCGACCTACGAGCAGTACTTC. It yields the protein CASSRWDSPTYEQYF.

This clonotype was seen repeatedly, ten times or more. The rearrangement joins TRBV5-6 to TRBJ1-1, with D perhaps TRBD1 (5 bases). This CDR3 is 13 amino acids long. The V end lost 6 bases, the J end lost 1 base, and 10 bases lay between the germline ends. Germline CDR1 reads SGHDT; CDR2 reads YYEEEE. The CDR3 coding sequence is TGTGCCAGCATGGGGACGGGGAACACTGAAGCTTTCTTT. Translated, it gives CASMGTGNTEAFF.

This clonotype came up many times. The chain uses TRBV28 and TRBJ1-5; TRBD1 agrees at 7 bases. The CDR3 sequence is 15 residues long. The germline CDR1 and CDR2 sequences are MDHEN and SYDVKM. Trimming removed 3 bases from V and 3 bases from J; junction bases left unmatched: 5. CDR3 DNA sequence: TGTGCCAGCAGTTTCCCGACAGGGCCCAATCAGCCCCAGCATTTT. Residues: CASSFPTGPNQPQHF.

Many counts were recorded for this clonotype. The gene calls are TRBV20-1 and TRBJ2-1; 8 nucleotides agree with TRBD1. The germline V gene has CDR1 DFQATT and CDR2 SNEGSKA (reference sequence). V shed 5 bases, J shed 5 bases, and the junction held 11 bases outside the gene matches. CDR3 length: 15 amino acids. CDR3 DNA sequence: TGCAGTGCTCCTCCGCCGGGACAGGCTAACAATGAGCAGTTCTTC. Translation: CSAPPPGQANNEQFF.

This clonotype has more than one count but fewer than ten. This chain uses TRBV2 with TRBJ2-5; weak D call: TRBD1 (5 bases). Trimming took off 4 bases at V and 3 bases at J, with 6 bases between the two ends. CDR1 is SNHLY, CDR2 FYNNEI, per germline. The CDR3 contains 12 residues. The chain's CDR3 is CASSVQEETQYF. The DNA for the CDR3 is TGTGCCAGCAGTGTACAGGAAGAGACCCAGTACTTC.

This clonotype was picked up many times. This chain connects TRBV5-6 to TRBJ2-7; D not resolved. The CDR3 has 15 amino acids. The V gene's germline CDR1 is SGHDT and CDR2 YYEEEE. Deletions cut 3 bases from V and 2 bases from J, with 15 bases between. The CDR3 sequence: CASSSEGGYTYEQYF. The CDR3 nucleotides are TGTGCCAGCAGCTCGGAAGGTGGCTATACCTACGAGCAGTACTTC.

This clonotype was observed a few times. A much larger clonotype is one base distant, so this may be a read error. The chain employs TRBV12-3 or TRBV12-4 and TRBJ2-1; 9 bases align to TRBD2. This CDR3 comprises 17 residues. The CDR3 DNA reads TGTACCAGCAAGTGGACTAGCGCCTTGGGCTCCTACAATGAGCAGTTCTTC. Protein: CTSKWTSALGSYNEQFF.

The chain recombines TRBV2 with TRBJ1-1; TRBD1 agrees at 8 bases. The CDR3 sequence is 16 residues long. V shed 2 bases, J shed 7 bases, and the junction held 12 bases outside the gene matches. In germline, CDR1 is SNHLY, CDR2 FYNNEI. In nucleotides, the CDR3 is TGTGCCAGCAGTGAAATGGGTAGGACAGGGAAAGTTGAAGCTTTCTTT. Its translation: CASSEMGRTGKVEAFF.